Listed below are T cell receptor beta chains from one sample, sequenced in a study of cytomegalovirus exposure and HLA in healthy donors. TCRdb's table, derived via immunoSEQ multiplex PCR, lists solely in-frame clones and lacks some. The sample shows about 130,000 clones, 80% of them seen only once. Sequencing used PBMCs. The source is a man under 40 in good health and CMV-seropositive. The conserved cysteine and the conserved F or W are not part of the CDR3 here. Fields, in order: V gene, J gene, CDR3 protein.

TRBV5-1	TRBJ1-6	ASSPLADSPLH
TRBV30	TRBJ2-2	AWSGTSTGELF
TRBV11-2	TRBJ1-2	ASSLGGQVNYGYT
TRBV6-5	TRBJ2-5	ASSYSTSGGRETQY
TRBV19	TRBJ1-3	ASSTTTVSGNTIY
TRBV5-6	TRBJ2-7	ASSDGTGHEQY
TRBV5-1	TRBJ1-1	ASRPTGGATEAF
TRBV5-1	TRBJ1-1	ASSFSLGQFNTEAF
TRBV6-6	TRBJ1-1	ASTGQGQSTEAF
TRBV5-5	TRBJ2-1	ASSLTSMNTNEQF
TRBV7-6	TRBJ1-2	ASSLGRGMDYGYT
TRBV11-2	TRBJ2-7	ASSLEAHYEQY
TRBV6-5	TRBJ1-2	ASSYLAGGSFGYT
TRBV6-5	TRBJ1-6	ASGNRRGGNSPLH
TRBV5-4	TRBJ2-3	ASSLTSGSTDTQY
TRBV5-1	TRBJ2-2	ASSLNLQGNTGELF
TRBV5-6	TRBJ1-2	ATHRGPNYGYT
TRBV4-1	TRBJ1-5	ASSHPFAGAGQPQH
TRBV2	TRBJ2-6	ASTPDSSNSGANVLT
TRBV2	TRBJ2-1	ASSENLQVIVNEQF
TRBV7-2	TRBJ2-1	ASSSAGASYNEQF
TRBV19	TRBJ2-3	ASSIQGPTDTQY
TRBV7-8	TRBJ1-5	ASSLARGGNQPQH
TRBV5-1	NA	ASSPVGGSTYEQY
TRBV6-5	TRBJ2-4	ASRRWVGENIQY
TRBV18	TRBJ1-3	ASSAGQGASGNTIY
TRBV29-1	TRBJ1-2	SALDRADYGYT